The T cell receptor beta chain under discussion was sequenced for a study of T cell responses to AZD1222 COVID-19 vaccine. Study results and limitations: Clonal diversity was possibly underestimated, and the donors were mostly white British, with more females. The study identified only six AZD1222 recipients as seropositive at baseline. Vaccine-associated CD4 TCRs ranged over spike, dominating at 160-218 and 743-854. An increase in Spike-specific TCR breadth and depth was observed after two AZD1222 doses.

For this clone: Its antigen is not identified.

Only in-frame clones appear in the TCRdb table, and some are missing; sequencing was by immunoSEQ multiplex PCR. Of about 140,000 clones detected, about 86% appear once; the ten largest clones hold over 4.5%. V was pared by 5 bases and J by 1 base, with 9 bases of the junction left unmatched. Germline V gene lookup returns CDR1 SEHNR and CDR2 FQNEAQ (reference sequence). The CDR3 extends over 16 amino acids. The specimen comprised peripheral blood, sampled 28 days after the second AZD1222 dose. The clonotype was recovered from an adult who received the AZD1222 COVID-19 vaccine. The chain links TRBV7-9 to TRBJ2-3; TRBD2 agrees at 7 bases. CDR3 region: CASSSPSAGGTDTQYF. The CDR3 DNA follows: TGTGCCAGCAGCAGCCCGAGTGCGGGAGGCACAGATACGCAGTATTTT. Complete variable domain (other parts from reference TRBV7-9 and TRBJ2-3): DTGVSQNPRHKITKRGQNVTFRCDPISEHNRLYWYRQTLGQGPEFLTYFQNEAQLEKSRLLSDRFSAERPKGSFSTLEIQRTEQGDSAMYLCASSSPSAGGTDTQYFGPGTRLTVL.